The following is a T cell receptor (beta chain) sequence with its context. This clonotype was seen a handful of times. Its antigen remains undetermined. Within one base of it there is no much larger clone, and no base qualities were kept. The CDR3 contains 13 residues, cysteine and phenylalanine counted. Just the 39-base CDR3 DNA is kept, in frame starting at base 1. At the junction V is shortened by 4 bases and J by 8 bases, with 12 bases in between. The CDR1 and CDR2 encoded by the germline V gene are SGHTA and FQGTGA. Library preparation employed 5' RACE. Sequencer: Illumina HiSeq 2500. A second about 7 to 11 cycle PCR used a sample-barcoded 5' primer and a J-beta primer mix. A template-switch 5' adaptor carrying 12 random nucleotides introduced a unique molecular identifier onto each TCR beta cDNA molecule. Each sample yielded at least 3 million CDR3-containing paired-end reads. The Mint cDNA synthesis kit, primed by a TRBC-specific oligonucleotide, was used to synthesize first-strand cDNA from all RNA. After uracil-DNA glycosylase treatment, a first 18-cycle PCR used universal primers M1SS and BC2_uni_R on all cDNA. Concerning the study's data processing: Each sample was normalized by randomly selecting 1 million high-quality reads, each carrying a distinct molecular identifier. Instead of being binned into consensus sequences, reads with shared molecular identifiers were discarded. MiTCR, set to a Q25 quality threshold and the strictest error-elimination algorithm, was used for CDR3 identification, clonotype clustering and error correction. A nonparametric unseen species model with Euler transformation was used to estimate lower-bound total TCR beta diversity. TCRdb redid the processing of the public reads, applying fastp at Q25 and MiXCR, and retained in-frame beta chains. Rows with one shared CDR3 protein collapse into an entry with the most common genes and DNA. The V and J calls come from TCRdb's annotation, not from the publication. The sample table contains about 830,000 distinct CDR3 sequences; only one count was recorded for 58% of them. The top ten clonotypes cover 20% to 25% of the sample.

The record originates from a study of blood T cells in healthy people across ages (dated by TCRdb to about 2015). With respect to the entire study: In model experiments, template switching captured roughly one uniquely barcoded TCR beta cDNA molecule for every two T cells. Using deep sequencing normalized with unique cDNA molecular identifiers, the study measured how TCR beta repertoire diversity changes with age. Four age groups were formed from the donors: young (average approximately 15 years), middle-aged (around 41), aged (62) and long-lived (82). Donors of different ages were randomly distributed across sequencing lanes to avoid experimental bias. Using the same blood draw, the study looked at two additional independent replicas of 1 million unique cDNA reads for two donors, one aged 18 to 30 and the other aged 80 or older. Results the study describes overall, beyond this receptor: Estimates of total diversity based on one million sequenced T cells were regarded as lower bounds and as underestimates. Compared with the aged group, the long-lived group had more naive CD4+ T cells, fewer expanded clones and increased TCR diversity, a pattern suggesting age selection. There was a strong correlation between observed TCR beta diversity and the percentage of naive T cells measured by flow cytometry. Because donor CMV infection status was unknown, age-related changes in expanded clonotypes were potentially confounded. As age increased, observed TCR beta diversity per million T cells dropped in a roughly linear way, and a significant reduction was already evident by age 40. Bulk unsorted PBMC profiling prevented conclusive comparison of naive and antigen-experienced compartments.

Systemically healthy Caucasian individuals from Russia, 39 in total and aged 6 to 90 years, were included as donors. About 10 milliliters of peripheral blood were collected from each donor into EDTA-treated Vacutainer tubes. Ficoll-Paque density-gradient centrifugation was used to isolate PBMCs, with at least 6.5 million per sample. Total RNA, at least 5 micrograms per sample, was extracted from PBMCs with Trizol reagent. Naive CD45RAhigh/CD27high T cell percentages were measured by flow cytometry on a PBMC aliquot from every donor. The receptor comes from a man younger than 45 in good health. The sample was blood. The V and J segments used are TRBV7-3 and TRBJ2-1; the D gene assignment is ambiguous. The DNA is TGTGCCAGCAGCTCCGGTCTCTCGGATGAGCAGTTCTTC. The resulting protein is CASSSGLSDEQFF.